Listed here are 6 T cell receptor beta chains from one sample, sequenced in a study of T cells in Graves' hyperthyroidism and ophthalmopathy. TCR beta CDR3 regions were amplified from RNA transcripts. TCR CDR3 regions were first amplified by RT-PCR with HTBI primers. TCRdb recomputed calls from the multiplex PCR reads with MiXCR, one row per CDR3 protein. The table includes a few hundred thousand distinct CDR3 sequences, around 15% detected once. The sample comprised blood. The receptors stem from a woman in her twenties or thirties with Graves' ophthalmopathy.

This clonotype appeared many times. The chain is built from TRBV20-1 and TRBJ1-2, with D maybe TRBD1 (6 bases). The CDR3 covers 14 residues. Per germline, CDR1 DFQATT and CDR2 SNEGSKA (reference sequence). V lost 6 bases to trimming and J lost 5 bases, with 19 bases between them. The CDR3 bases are TGCAGTGCCAAAGGGAACGGACAGCGGTATGGCTACACCTTC. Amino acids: CSAKGNGQRYGYTF.

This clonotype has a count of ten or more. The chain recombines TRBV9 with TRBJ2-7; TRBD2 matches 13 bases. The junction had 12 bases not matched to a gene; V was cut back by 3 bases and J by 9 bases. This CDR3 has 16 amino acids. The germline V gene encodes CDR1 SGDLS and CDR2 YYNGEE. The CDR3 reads CASSGPRTSGGAVQYF. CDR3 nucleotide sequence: TGTGCCAGCAGCGGCCCCAGGACTAGCGGGGGTGCAGTGCAGTACTTC.

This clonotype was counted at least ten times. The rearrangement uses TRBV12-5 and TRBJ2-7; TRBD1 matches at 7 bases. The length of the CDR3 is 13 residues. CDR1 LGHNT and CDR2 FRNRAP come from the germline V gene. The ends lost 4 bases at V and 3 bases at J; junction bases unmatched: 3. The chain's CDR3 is CASGYRDSYEQYF. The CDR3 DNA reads TGTGCTAGTGGTTACCGGGACAGCTACGAGCAGTACTTC.

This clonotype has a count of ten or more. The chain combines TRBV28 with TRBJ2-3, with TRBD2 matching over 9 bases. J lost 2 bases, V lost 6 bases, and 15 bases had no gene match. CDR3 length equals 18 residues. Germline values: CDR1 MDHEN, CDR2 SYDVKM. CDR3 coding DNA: TGTGCCAGCAGCTCTTCACCGGGACTAGCAGCTTACACAGATACGCAGTATTTT. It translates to CASSSSPGLAAYTDTQYF.

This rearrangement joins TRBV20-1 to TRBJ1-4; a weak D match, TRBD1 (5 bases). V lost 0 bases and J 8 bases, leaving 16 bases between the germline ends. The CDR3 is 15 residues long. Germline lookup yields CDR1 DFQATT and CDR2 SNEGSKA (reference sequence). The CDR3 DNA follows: TGCAGTGCTAGAGATTCCCGGGGACTAGGGGAAAAACTGTTTTTT. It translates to CSARDSRGLGEKLFF.

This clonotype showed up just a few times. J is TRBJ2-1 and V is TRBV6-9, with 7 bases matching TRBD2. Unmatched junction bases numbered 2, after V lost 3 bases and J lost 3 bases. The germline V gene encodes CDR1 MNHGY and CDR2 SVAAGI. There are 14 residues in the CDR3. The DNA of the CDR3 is TGTGCCAGCAGTTACGGGGGGAACTACAATGAGCAGTTCTTC. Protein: CASSYGGNYNEQFF.